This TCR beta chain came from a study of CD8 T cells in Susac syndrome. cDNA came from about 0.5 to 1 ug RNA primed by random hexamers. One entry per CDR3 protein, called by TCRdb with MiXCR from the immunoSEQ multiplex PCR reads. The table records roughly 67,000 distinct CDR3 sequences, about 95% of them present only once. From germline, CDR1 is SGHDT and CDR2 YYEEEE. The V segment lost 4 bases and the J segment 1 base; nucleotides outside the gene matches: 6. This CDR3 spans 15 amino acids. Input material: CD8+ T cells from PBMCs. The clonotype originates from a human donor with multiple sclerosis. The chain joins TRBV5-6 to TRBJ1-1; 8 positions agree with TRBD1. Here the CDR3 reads CASSLRTGRNTEAFF. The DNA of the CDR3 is TGTGCCAGCAGCCTGAGGACAGGGCGGAACACTGAAGCTTTCTTT.